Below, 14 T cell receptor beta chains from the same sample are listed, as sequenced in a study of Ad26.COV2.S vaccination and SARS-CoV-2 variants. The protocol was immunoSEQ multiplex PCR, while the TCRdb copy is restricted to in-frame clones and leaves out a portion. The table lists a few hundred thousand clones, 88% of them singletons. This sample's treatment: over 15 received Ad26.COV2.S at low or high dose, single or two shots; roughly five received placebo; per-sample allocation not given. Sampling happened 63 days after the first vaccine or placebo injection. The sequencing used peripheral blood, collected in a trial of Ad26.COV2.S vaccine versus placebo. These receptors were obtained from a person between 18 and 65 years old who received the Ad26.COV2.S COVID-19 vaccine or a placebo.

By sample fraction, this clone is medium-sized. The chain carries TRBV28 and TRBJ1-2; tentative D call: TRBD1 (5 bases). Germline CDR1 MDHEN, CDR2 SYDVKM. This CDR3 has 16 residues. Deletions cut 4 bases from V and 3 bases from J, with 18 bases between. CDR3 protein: CASSSPSSGFDYGYTF. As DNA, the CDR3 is TGTGCCAGCAGTTCCCCCTCTTCAGGGTTCGACTATGGCTACACCTTC.

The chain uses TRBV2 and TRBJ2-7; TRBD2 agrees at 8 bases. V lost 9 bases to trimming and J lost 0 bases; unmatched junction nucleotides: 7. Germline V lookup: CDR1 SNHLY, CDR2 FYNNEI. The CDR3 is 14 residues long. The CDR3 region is CARSEAGDSYEQYF. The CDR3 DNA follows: TGTGCCAGATCAGAAGCGGGAGACTCCTACGAGCAGTACTTC.

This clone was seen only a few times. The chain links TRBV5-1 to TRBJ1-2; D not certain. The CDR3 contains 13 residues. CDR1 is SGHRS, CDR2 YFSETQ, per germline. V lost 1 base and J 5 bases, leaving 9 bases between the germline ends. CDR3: CASSLRQEYGYTF. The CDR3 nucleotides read TGCGCCAGCAGCTTGCGTCAGGAATATGGCTACACCTTC.

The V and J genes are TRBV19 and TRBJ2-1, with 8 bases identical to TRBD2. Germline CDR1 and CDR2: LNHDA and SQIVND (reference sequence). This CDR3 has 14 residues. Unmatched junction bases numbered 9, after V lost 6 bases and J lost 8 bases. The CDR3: CASSPTGLEDEQFF. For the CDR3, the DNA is TGTGCCAGTAGCCCTACGGGACTAGAGGATGAGCAGTTCTTC.

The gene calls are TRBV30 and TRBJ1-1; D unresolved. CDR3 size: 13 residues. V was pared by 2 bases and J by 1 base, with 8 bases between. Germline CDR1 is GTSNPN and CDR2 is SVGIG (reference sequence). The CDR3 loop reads CAWSWAANTEAFF. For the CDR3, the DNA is TGTGCCTGGAGTTGGGCTGCGAACACTGAAGCTTTCTTT.

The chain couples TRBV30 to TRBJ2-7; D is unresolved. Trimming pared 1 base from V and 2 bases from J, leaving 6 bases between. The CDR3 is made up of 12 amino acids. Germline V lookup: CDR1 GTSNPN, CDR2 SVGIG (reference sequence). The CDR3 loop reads CAWSGITYEQYF. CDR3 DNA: TGTGCCTGGAGTGGCATAACCTACGAGCAGTACTTC. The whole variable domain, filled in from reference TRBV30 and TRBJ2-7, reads SQTIHQWPATLVQPVGSPLSLECTVEGTSNPNLYWYRQAAGRGLQLLFYSVGIGQISSEVPQNLSASRPQDRQFILSSKKLLLSDSGFYLCAWSGITYEQYFGPGTRLTVT.

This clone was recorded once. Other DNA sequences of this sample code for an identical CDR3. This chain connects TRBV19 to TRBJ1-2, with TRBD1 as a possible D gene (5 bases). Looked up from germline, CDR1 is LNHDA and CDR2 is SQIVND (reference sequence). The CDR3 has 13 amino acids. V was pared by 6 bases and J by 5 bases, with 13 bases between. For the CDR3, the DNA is TGTGCCAGTAGCCTAGACAGAAGTTATGGCTACACCTTC. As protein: CASSLDRSYGYTF.

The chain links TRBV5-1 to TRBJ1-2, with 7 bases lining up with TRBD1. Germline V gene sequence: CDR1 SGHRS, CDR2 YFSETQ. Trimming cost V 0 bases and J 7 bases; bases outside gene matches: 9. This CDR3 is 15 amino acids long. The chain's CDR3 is CASSLVRAGGAGYTF. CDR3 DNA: TGCGCCAGCAGCTTGGTACGGGCAGGGGGAGCTGGCTACACCTTC.

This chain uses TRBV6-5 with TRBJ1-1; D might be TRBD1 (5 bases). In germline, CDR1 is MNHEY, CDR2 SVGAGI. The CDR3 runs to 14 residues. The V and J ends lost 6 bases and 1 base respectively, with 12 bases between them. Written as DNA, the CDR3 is TGTGCCAGCAGCCTTGCGGGGGAGAACACTGAAGCTTTCTTT. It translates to CASSLAGENTEAFF.

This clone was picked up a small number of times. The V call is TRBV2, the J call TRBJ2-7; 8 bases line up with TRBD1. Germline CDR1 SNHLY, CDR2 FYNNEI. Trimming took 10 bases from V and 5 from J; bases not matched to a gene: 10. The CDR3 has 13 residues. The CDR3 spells CAKVRSGGNEQYF. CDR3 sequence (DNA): TGTGCCAAGGTCCGCTCAGGGGGCAACGAGCAGTACTTC.

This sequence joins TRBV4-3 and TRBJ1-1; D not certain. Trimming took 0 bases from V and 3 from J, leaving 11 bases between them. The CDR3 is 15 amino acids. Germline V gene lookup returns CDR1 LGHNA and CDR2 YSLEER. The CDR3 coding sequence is TGCGCCAGCAGCCAAGATTTATGGAGGGACACTGAAGCTTTCTTT. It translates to CASSQDLWRDTEAFF.

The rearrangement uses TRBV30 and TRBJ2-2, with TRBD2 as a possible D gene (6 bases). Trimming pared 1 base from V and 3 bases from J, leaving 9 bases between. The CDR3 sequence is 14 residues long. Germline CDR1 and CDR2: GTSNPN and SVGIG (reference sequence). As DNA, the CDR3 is TGTGCCTGGAGTGGGCCGGGGGACACCGGGGAGCTGTTTTTT. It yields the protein CAWSGPGDTGELFF. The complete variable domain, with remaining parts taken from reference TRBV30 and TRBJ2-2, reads SQTIHQWPATLVQPVGSPLSLECTVEGTSNPNLYWYRQAAGRGLQLLFYSVGIGQISSEVPQNLSASRPQDRQFILSSKKLLLSDSGFYLCAWSGPGDTGELFFGEGSRLTVL.

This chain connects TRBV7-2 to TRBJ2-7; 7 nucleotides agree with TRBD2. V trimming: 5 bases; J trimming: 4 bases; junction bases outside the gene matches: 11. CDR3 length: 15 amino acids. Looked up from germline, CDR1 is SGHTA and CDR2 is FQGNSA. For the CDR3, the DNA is TGTGCCAGCAGCAATGGCGGCGGGGGTAGTTACGAGCAGTACTTC. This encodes CASSNGGGGSYEQYF.

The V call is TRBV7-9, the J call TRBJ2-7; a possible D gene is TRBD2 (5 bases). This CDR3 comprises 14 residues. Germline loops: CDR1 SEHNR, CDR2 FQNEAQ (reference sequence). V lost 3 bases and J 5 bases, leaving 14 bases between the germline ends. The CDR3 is CASSFSRAGDEQYF. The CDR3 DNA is TGTGCCAGCAGCTTTTCTAGGGCCGGGGACGAGCAGTACTTC.